The clone carrying this TCR beta chain was counted many times. The trim removed 3 bases at V and 6 bases at J, leaving 6 bases unmatched. The CDR3 consists of 15 residues. These data originate in a study of identical twins. TCRdb re-analysed the 5' RACE reads in MiXCR, keeping a single row per CDR3 protein. The profile shows around 250,000 distinct CDR3 sequences, roughly 8% of them singletons. These data also formed part of another study, on yellow fever vaccine responses in identical twins.

The V gene is TRBV12-3 or TRBV12-4, the J gene TRBJ2-2; TRBD1 aligns across 8 bases. Sample: CD8+ T cells sorted from blood. The clonotype comes from a woman aged 18-30 years in good health. DNA for the CDR3: TGTGCCAGCAGTTTTCAGGGGGCCCTTCCCGGGGAGCTGTTTTTT. It specifies CASSFQGALPGELFF.